This T cell receptor (beta chain) was recovered during a study of shared clonotypes between healthy human individuals. Repertoires were generated with immunoSEQ multiplex PCR, while TCRdb's copy carries only in-frame clones and drops some. The sample has fewer than 3 million clones; 85% to 95% are singletons. This CDR3 is 15 amino acids long. The germline gives CDR1 MNHNY, CDR2 SVGAGI (reference sequence). V lost 4 bases and J 3 bases, leaving 15 bases between the germline ends. Findings and caveats of the study: With few donors, the genetic and exposure-history diversity represented was limited. Rarefaction indicated that sorted-subset sequencing remained incomplete although depth was large.

Comment on this clone: Its antigen is unidentified.

The specimen sequenced was naive CD4+ T cells from PBMCs. The subset here: CD45RA+ positively selected. The sequence came from a young man in good health. Some clones in this sample may be carry-over from other donors' samples. The chain combines TRBV6-6 with TRBJ1-1; D possibly corresponds to TRBD1 (5 bases). CDR3 region: CASSSASQGYTEAFF. The DNA of the CDR3 is TGTGCCAGCAGTTCGGCTTCCCAGGGTTACACTGAAGCTTTCTTT.